A single sample is the source of the 26 T cell receptor beta chains below, sequenced in a study of blood T cell repertoires in COVID-19. Some clones are missing from TCRdb's copy, which holds only in-frame ones; the method was immunoSEQ multiplex PCR. The repertoire holds about 97,000 clones, with 80% to 95% as singletons. Sequenced: peripheral blood. All receptors derive from a woman aged 50 to 60 with COVID-19, enrolled during active disease.

This clone has a handful of counts. The chain is built from TRBV30 and TRBJ1-5; D unclear. V lost 4 bases and J 1 base, leaving 8 bases between the germline ends. The CDR3 loop spans 13 amino acids. Germline lookup yields CDR1 GTSNPN and CDR2 SVGIG (reference sequence). The chain's CDR3 is CAWNLESNQPQHF. DNA for the CDR3: TGTGCCTGGAACCTAGAGAGCAATCAGCCCCAGCATTTT.

CDR3 DNA sequence: TGTGCCAGCCAGAGGACAGGGTTCGGTTACAATGAGCAGTTCTTC. It encodes CASQRTGFGYNEQFF. The V gene is TRBV6-6, the J gene TRBJ2-1; 8 nucleotides match TRBD1. The V segment lost 8 bases and the J segment 4 bases; nucleotides outside the gene matches: 10. The CDR3 is 15 amino acids. Germline V gives CDR1 MNHNY, CDR2 SVGAGI (reference sequence).

The chain has TRBV10-3 and TRBJ2-2; a possible D gene is TRBD1 (6 bases). CDR1 and CDR2 (germline): ENHRY, SYGVKD. Trimming stripped 2 bases from V and 4 bases from J, with 11 bases between. The CDR3 is made up of 15 amino acids. CDR3 protein: CAISEGGRITGELFF. CDR3 sequence (DNA): TGTGCCATCAGTGAGGGGGGCAGGATCACCGGGGAGCTGTTTTTT.

This chain uses TRBV12-3 or TRBV12-4 with TRBJ2-7, with a tentative D call TRBD2 (7 bases). CDR3 length: 11 amino acids. V lost 10 bases, J lost 6 bases, and 13 bases lay in between. For the CDR3, the DNA is TGTGCCACTCGAGGGGGGGGCGAGCAGTACTTC. It encodes CATRGGGEQYF.

This chain uses TRBV6-5 with TRBJ1-1; 10 bases match TRBD1. This CDR3 region has 13 residues. From germline, CDR1 is MNHEY and CDR2 SVGAGI. The V segment lost 8 bases and the J segment 10 bases; nucleotides outside the gene matches: 10. The CDR3 nucleotides read TGTGCCAGCGCCGGGACAGGGGAGATTGTAGCTTTCTTT. This codes for CASAGTGEIVAFF.

The rearrangement uses TRBV5-6 and TRBJ1-4, with a possible D match to TRBD1 (5 bases). Germline loops: CDR1 SGHDT, CDR2 YYEEEE. The germline V and J ends were trimmed by 2 bases and 8 bases, with 13 bases remaining between them. This CDR3 is 14 amino acids long. The CDR3 DNA sequence: TGTGCCAGCAGCTTTCCTCAGGAGGGGGAAAAACTGTTTTTT. This translates into CASSFPQEGEKLFF.

This clone was detected once. J is TRBJ1-6 and V is TRBV7-2; no clear D. Trimming shortened V by 2 bases and J by 9 bases, and 11 bases separated the two germline ends. Germline-derived CDR1 and CDR2 are SGHTA and FQGNSA. CDR3 length equals 14 residues. CDR3 bases: TGTGCCAGCAGCTTAAAAATCGGAGGTTCACCCCTCCACTTT. As protein: CASSLKIGGSPLHF.

CDR3 coding DNA: TGTGCCACCAGCAGAGATTACGGGCAGGGAGGAAGGCAGCCCCAGCATTTT. Translating gives CATSRDYGQGGRQPQHF. This sequence joins TRBV15 and TRBJ1-5; possibly TRBD1 for D (5 bases). The V and J ends lost 0 bases and 7 bases respectively, with 19 bases between them. This CDR3 is built from 17 residues. Germline values: CDR1 LNHNV, CDR2 YYDKDF (reference sequence).

The genes are TRBV3-1 (or the pseudogene TRBV3-2) and TRBJ1-3; 9 bases line up with TRBD1. With 7 bases clipped from V and 0 bases from J, the junction kept 4 bases outside the gene matches. The CDR3 covers 15 residues. CDR1 LGHDT and CDR2 YNNKEL come from the germline V gene (reference sequence). For the CDR3, the DNA is TGTGCCAGCACCACAGGGGGCCCCTCTGGAAACACCATATATTTT. Amino acids: CASTTGGPSGNTIYF.

V usage is TRBV19 and J usage is TRBJ1-3, with D tentatively TRBD1 (6 bases). CDR1 and CDR2 (germline): LNHDA, SQIVND (reference sequence). The CDR3 spans 15 residues. V lost 6 bases and J 3 bases, leaving 15 bases between the germline ends. In DNA, the CDR3 is TGTGCCAGTAGACCACAGGGAGATTTTGGAAACACCATATATTTT. Encoded protein: CASRPQGDFGNTIYF.

The chain is built from TRBV12-3 or TRBV12-4 and TRBJ1-5; the match to TRBD1 covers 11 bases. V lost 6 bases to trimming and J lost 5 bases; unmatched junction nucleotides: 0. The CDR3 totals 13 residues. CDR3 sequence reads: CASRGQGDQPQHF. In DNA form, the CDR3 reads TGTGCCAGCAGGGGACAGGGGGATCAGCCCCAGCATTTT.

The CDR3 coding sequence is TGTGCCAGCAGTTTGTACAGGGGTGAAAATTCACCCCTCCACTTT. Translated, it gives CASSLYRGENSPLHF. The chain uses TRBV28 and TRBJ1-6, with TRBD1 identical over 7 bases. V lost 3 bases, J lost 7 bases, and 6 bases stayed unmatched. CDR1 is MDHEN, CDR2 SYDVKM, per germline. The CDR3 contains 15 residues.

This chain links TRBV9 with TRBJ1-5, with D tentatively TRBD1 (5 bases). V was pared by 0 bases and J by 2 bases, with 9 bases between. This CDR3 spans 15 amino acids. The germline V gene has CDR1 SGDLS and CDR2 YYNGEE. The CDR3 DNA is TGTGCCAGCAGCGTAGGGGGGGGACGCAATCAGCCCCAGCATTTT. Its protein is CASSVGGGRNQPQHF.

V usage is TRBV27 and J usage is TRBJ1-6; 7 bases match TRBD1. After removal of 2 bases from V and 6 bases from J, the junction contained 10 bases not matched to a gene. The CDR3 is 17 residues long. Germline loops: CDR1 MNHEY, CDR2 SMNVEV (reference sequence). The chain's CDR3 is CASSLGIGGMGNSPLHF. DNA for the CDR3: TGTGCCAGCAGTTTAGGTATAGGGGGCATGGGTAATTCACCCCTCCACTTT.

This clone was observed a single time. The chain has TRBV27 and TRBJ2-7, with a possible D match to TRBD1 (6 bases). The ends were cut back, 6 bases at V and 2 bases at J, with 17 bases in the middle. The CDR3 runs 15 residues. Looked up from germline, CDR1 is MNHEY and CDR2 is SMNVEV (reference sequence). CDR3 amino acids: CASRPGWTEAYEQYV. The DNA for the CDR3 is TGTGCCAGCAGGCCTGGGTGGACAGAAGCCTACGAGCAGTACGTC.

CDR3 protein: CASSPIGGYNQPQHF. CDR3 nucleotide sequence: TGCGCCAGCAGCCCCATCGGAGGATACAATCAGCCCCAGCATTTT. The V gene is TRBV4-1, the J gene TRBJ1-5, with D unclear. The germline V gene has CDR1 MGHRA and CDR2 YSYEKL. The CDR3 covers 15 residues. The V and J ends lost 4 bases and 3 bases respectively, with 13 bases between them.

The chain recombines TRBV9 with TRBJ1-2, with a tentative D call TRBD1 (6 bases). From germline, CDR1 is SGDLS and CDR2 YYNGEE. V dropped 0 bases and J dropped 6 bases, with 12 bases sitting between them. CDR3 length equals 14 residues. In DNA, the CDR3 is TGTGCCAGCAGCGTAGACGTGAGGGGGAATGGCTACACCTTC. This gives the protein CASSVDVRGNGYTF.

This chain uses TRBV11-2 with TRBJ2-1; D gene unclear. CDR3 length equals 16 residues. The V gene lost 4 bases and the J gene lost 6 bases, with 19 bases spanning the gap. CDR1 and CDR2 (germline): SGHAT, FQNNGV. The CDR3 loop reads CASSYHLKDPSNEQFF. In DNA, the CDR3 is TGTGCCAGCAGCTACCACCTTAAAGACCCTAGCAATGAGCAGTTCTTC.

The V and J genes are TRBV11-2 and TRBJ1-1; D gene ambiguous. V was cut by 3 bases and J by 0 bases, with 8 bases left in between. This CDR3 has 14 amino acids. Germline V lookup: CDR1 SGHAT, CDR2 FQNNGV. The CDR3 region is CASSFRQVNTEAFF. The CDR3, as DNA: TGTGCCAGCAGCTTTCGACAAGTGAACACTGAAGCTTTCTTT.

The chain is built from TRBV4-1 and TRBJ2-7, with D perhaps matching TRBD1 (5 bases). CDR1 and CDR2 (germline): MGHRA, YSYEKL. Trimming shortened V by 0 bases and J by 2 bases, and 11 bases separated the two germline ends. This CDR3 region has 15 residues. The CDR3 coding sequence is TGCGCCAGCAGCCAAGAATCCCAGACAGCCTACGAGCAGTACTTC. Protein: CASSQESQTAYEQYF.

The chain recombines TRBV9 with TRBJ1-3, with D uncertain. Germline V gene sequence: CDR1 SGDLS, CDR2 YYNGEE. With 4 bases removed from V and 6 bases from J, the gap between germline ends came to 5 bases. CDR3 length: 11 amino acids. Here the CDR3 reads CASSSKNTIYF. CDR3 in DNA: TGTGCCAGCAGCTCCAAAAACACCATATATTTT.

The rearrangement links TRBV28 to TRBJ1-5, with 7 bases lining up with TRBD1. Germline CDR1 is MDHEN and CDR2 is SYDVKM. This CDR3 has 15 amino acids. J gave up 1 base and V 9 bases, and 9 bases lay outside the gene matches. The CDR3 loop reads CASKTGVGSNQPQHF. CDR3 bases: TGTGCCAGTAAAACAGGGGTCGGGAGCAATCAGCCCCAGCATTTT.

The chain couples TRBV9 to TRBJ2-3; the match to TRBD2 covers 7 bases. The J segment lost 3 bases and the V segment lost 5 bases, leaving 6 bases of the junction unmatched. Per the germline V gene, CDR1 is SGDLS and CDR2 is YYNGEE. CDR3 length equals 14 residues. CDR3 in amino acids: CASSYSGETDTQYF. CDR3 bases: TGTGCCAGCAGTTACAGCGGGGAGACAGATACGCAGTATTTT.

The chain recombines TRBV2 with TRBJ1-1, with 7 nucleotides matching TRBD1. The ends lost 10 bases at V and 1 base at J; junction bases unmatched: 6. CDR1 and CDR2 (germline): SNHLY, FYNNEI. This CDR3 has 13 residues. This CDR3 reads CAIPTGRNTEAFF. The CDR3 bases are TGTGCCATCCCGACAGGGCGGAACACTGAAGCTTTCTTT. Full variable domain (rest looked up from reference TRBV2 and TRBJ1-1): EPEVTQTPSHQVTQMGQEVILRCVPISNHLYFYWYRQILGQKVEFLVSFYNNEISEKSEIFDDQFSVERPDGSNFTLKIRSTKLEDSAMYFCAIPTGRNTEAFFGQGTRLTVV.

The chain combines TRBV5-4 with TRBJ2-7; 15 nucleotides align to TRBD2. The V and J ends lost 4 bases and 3 bases, in that order; junction bases with no gene match: 2. CDR1 and CDR2 (germline): SGHNT, YYREEE (reference sequence). This CDR3 has 15 amino acids. In nucleotides, the CDR3 is TGTGCCAGCAGCACGGGACTAGCGGGGGGCTACGAGCAGTACTTC. Amino acids: CASSTGLAGGYEQYF.

The gene calls are TRBV27 and TRBJ2-7; D not certain. Germline CDR1 is MNHEY and CDR2 is SMNVEV (reference sequence). This CDR3 has 13 amino acids. V shed 0 bases and J shed 6 bases, with 9 bases lying between them. CDR3 bases: TGTGCCAGCAGTTTATCGTACGGGTCCGAGCAGTACGTC. It translates to CASSLSYGSEQYV.